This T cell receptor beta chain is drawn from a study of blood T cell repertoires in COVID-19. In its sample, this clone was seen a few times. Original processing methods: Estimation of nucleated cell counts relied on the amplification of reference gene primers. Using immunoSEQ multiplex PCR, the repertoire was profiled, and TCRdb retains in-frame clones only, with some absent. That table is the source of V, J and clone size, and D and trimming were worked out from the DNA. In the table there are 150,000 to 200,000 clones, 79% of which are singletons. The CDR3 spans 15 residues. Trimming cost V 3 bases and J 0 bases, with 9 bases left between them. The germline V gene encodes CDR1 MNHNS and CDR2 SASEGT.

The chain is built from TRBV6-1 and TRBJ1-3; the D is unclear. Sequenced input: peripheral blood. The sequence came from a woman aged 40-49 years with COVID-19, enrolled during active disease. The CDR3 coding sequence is TGTGCCAGCAGTGAGTTGGTGAGCTCTGGAAACACCATATATTTT. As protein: CASSELVSSGNTIYF.